Presented here are 23 T cell receptor beta chains from one specimen sequenced in a study of T-cell memory formation after mild COVID-19. Each CDR3 protein gets one entry after TCRdb re-called the 5' RACE reads with MiXCR. Of roughly 200,000 distinct CDR3 sequences in the sample, roughly 17% are singletons; the top ten hold about 1.9%. The material sequenced was PBMCs or a T cell subset sorted from them (not recorded which). Source of these receptors: an adult woman who had mild COVID-19 (a few samples of this study predate the infection). Cell type and time point are not known.

The genes are TRBV5-4 and TRBJ2-7, with D maybe TRBD1 (5 bases). The germline V gene has CDR1 SGHNT and CDR2 YYREEE (reference sequence). This CDR3 comprises 13 residues. V lost 4 bases to trimming and J lost 3 bases, with 11 bases between them. CDR3 sequence: CASSVGADYEQYF. The DNA of the CDR3 is TGTGCCAGCAGCGTAGGGGCAGACTACGAGCAGTACTTC.

This clonotype has just one count. The chain joins TRBV3-1 to TRBJ1-5; D possibly corresponds to TRBD1 (5 bases). The CDR3 extends over 15 amino acids. Trimming stripped 2 bases from V and 4 bases from J, with 12 bases between. CDR1 and CDR2 (germline): LGHDT, YNNKEL (reference sequence). The CDR3 DNA follows: TGTGCCAGCAGCCAACATCCAGGGAGGAATCAGCCCCAGCATTTT. Translated, it gives CASSQHPGRNQPQHF.

This clonotype was recorded a few times. The chain is built from TRBV5-4 and TRBJ2-7; D is possibly TRBD1 or TRBD2 (6 bases each). Looked up from germline, CDR1 is SGHNT and CDR2 is YYREEE (reference sequence). This CDR3 spans 15 amino acids. Trimming left V 1 base short and J 6 bases short, with 17 bases between. The CDR3 protein is CASSLPRTTGSEQYF. CDR3 DNA sequence: TGTGCCAGCAGCTTGCCACGGACTACAGGGAGCGAGCAGTACTTC.

V is TRBV5-5 and J is TRBJ2-2, with D perhaps assigned TRBD1 or TRBD2 (5 bases each). CDR3 length: 15 residues. Germline CDR1 SGHKS, CDR2 YYEKEE (reference sequence). Trimming shortened V by 6 bases and J by 2 bases, and 14 bases separated the two germline ends. This chain's CDR3 is CASNTPGTNTGELFF. The CDR3 DNA is TGTGCCAGCAACACCCCAGGGACCAACACCGGGGAGCTGTTTTTT.

This clonotype has just a few counts. The chain employs TRBV24-1 and TRBJ2-2, with TRBD2 as a possible D gene (6 bases). The CDR3 consists of 14 residues. Per germline, CDR1 KGHDR and CDR2 SFDVKD. Between the trimmed V and J ends, which lost 5 bases and 6 bases, there was a span of 12 bases. CDR3 bases: TGTGCCACCAGTGGTTATAGCGGCCCCGGGGAGCTGTTTTTT. Its translation is CATSGYSGPGELFF.

The CDR3 DNA reads TGTGCCACCAGTGGGGCCGTCACCGGGGAGCTGTTTTTT. This encodes CATSGAVTGELFF. This sequence joins TRBV24-1 and TRBJ2-2; D is unresolved. Trimming stripped 5 bases from V and 4 bases from J, with 7 bases between. This CDR3 is built from 13 residues. Per the germline V gene, CDR1 is KGHDR and CDR2 is SFDVKD.

This clonotype was counted a few times. This chain connects TRBV7-9 to TRBJ2-5, with D possibly matching TRBD1 (6 bases). Trimming cost V 1 base and J 7 bases, with 16 bases left between them. This CDR3 region has 15 residues. Looked up from germline, CDR1 is SEHNR and CDR2 is FQNEAQ (reference sequence). CDR3 bases: TGTGCCAGCAGCTTAGTCCCGGACAGTAAAGCGACCCAGTACTTC. It specifies CASSLVPDSKATQYF. The full variable domain, completed using reference TRBV7-9 and TRBJ2-5, is DTGVSQNPRHKITKRGQNVTFRCDPISEHNRLYWYRQTLGQGPEFLTYFQNEAQLEKSRLLSDRFSAERPKGSFSTLEIQRTEQGDSAMYLCASSLVPDSKATQYFGPGTRLLVL.

This clonotype was counted only a few times. A junction end diverges from the germline sequence, so it may reflect a read error. This chain links TRBV7-7 with TRBJ2-5; TRBD2 matches 8 bases. The CDR3 runs to 15 residues. The germline V gene encodes CDR1 SSHAT and CDR2 FNYEAQ (reference sequence). CDR3 amino acids: CASSLGAGVRETQYF. The CDR3 DNA sequence: TGTGCTAGCAGCTTGGGAGCGGGAGTGAGAGAGACCCAGTACTTC.

J is TRBJ2-7 and V is TRBV12-3 or TRBV12-4; D possibly matches TRBD1 or TRBD2 (6 bases each). Trimming removed 5 bases from V and 4 bases from J, with 18 bases in between. The CDR3 length is 15 residues. CDR3 sequence reads: CASSPGGGRRYEQYF. CDR3 sequence (DNA): TGTGCCAGCAGTCCAGGAGGGGGGCGCAGGTACGAGCAGTACTTC.

This clonotype showed up just a few times. The V call is TRBV7-2, the J call TRBJ1-1; a possible D gene is TRBD1 (5 bases). This CDR3 region has 15 residues. CDR1 is SGHTA, CDR2 FQGNSA, per germline. V was shortened by 5 bases and J by 1 base, with 14 bases between the two germline ends. CDR3 residues: CASSQAGQRNTEAFF. DNA for the CDR3: TGTGCCAGCAGCCAAGCGGGGCAGAGGAACACTGAAGCTTTCTTT.

The chain combines TRBV18 with TRBJ1-1; a weak D match, TRBD1 (5 bases). From germline, CDR1 is KGHSH and CDR2 LQKENI. The V end was cut by 6 bases, the J end by 4 bases, with 9 bases between. This CDR3 is 12 amino acids long. CDR3 sequence (DNA): TGTGCCAGCTCGTCGGGGGGCACTGAAGCTTTCTTT. It is translated as CASSSGGTEAFF.

This clonotype is medium-sized (0.01 to 0.1%) by share. The genes are TRBV5-5 and TRBJ2-1; no definite D call. Germline CDR1 SGHKS, CDR2 YYEKEE (reference sequence). There are 13 residues in the CDR3. V was clipped by 1 base and J by 9 bases, with 11 bases between them. CDR3 in amino acids: CASSLPTSGEQFF. CDR3 bases: TGTGCCAGCAGCTTGCCCACCTCGGGTGAGCAGTTCTTC.

This sequence joins TRBV7-9 and TRBJ2-7; a weak D match, TRBD2 (6 bases). The V and J ends lost 1 base and 0 bases respectively, with 10 bases between them. CDR1 and CDR2 (germline): SEHNR, FQNEAQ (reference sequence). The CDR3 is made up of 15 amino acids. In DNA, the CDR3 is TGTGCCAGCAGCTTAGAGGCCGGGAGCTCCTACGAGCAGTACTTC. It specifies CASSLEAGSSYEQYF.

A few counts support this clonotype. The rearrangement joins TRBV23-1 to TRBJ2-5; D is undetermined. Being an ORF, TRBV23-1 has a function that is uncertain. This CDR3 has 14 residues. V lost 0 bases to trimming and J lost 5 bases, with 10 bases between them. Here the CDR3 DNA reads TGCGCCAGCAGTCAATCGTGGCTAGTGGAGACCCAGTACTTC. Amino acids: CASSQSWLVETQYF.

Concerning this clonotype: The conserved phenylalanine or tryptophan is not found at the CDR3 terminus, so this likely reflects a read error. The chain links TRBV7-3 to TRBJ2-2, with 14 bases aligning to TRBD2. J gave up 4 bases and V 5 bases, and 3 bases lay outside the gene matches. This CDR3 comprises 16 residues. Germline V gene data show CDR1 as SGHTA and CDR2 as FQGTGA. CDR3 residues: CASSLGLAGGTGELFS. The CDR3 DNA reads as TGTGCCAGCAGCCTCGGACTAGCGGGGGGCACCGGGGAGCTGTTTTCT.

The chain employs TRBV5-1 and TRBJ2-7, with D perhaps being TRBD1 or TRBD2 (5 bases each). Germline V gives CDR1 SGHRS, CDR2 YFSETQ. The CDR3 is made up of 13 amino acids. V dropped 5 bases and J dropped 5 bases, with 14 bases sitting between them. The CDR3 sequence is CASRRAGRNEQYF. DNA of the CDR3: TGCGCCAGCAGGAGGGCAGGGCGGAACGAGCAGTACTTC.

This clonotype has more than one count but fewer than ten. This sequence joins TRBV7-9 and TRBJ1-2; D may be TRBD1 (5 bases). CDR3 length equals 12 residues. The germline gives CDR1 SEHNR, CDR2 FQNEAQ (reference sequence). Trimming took off 8 bases at V and 1 base at J, with 8 bases between the two ends. The chain's CDR3 is CASGHNNYGYTF. Written as DNA, the CDR3 is TGTGCCAGCGGACACAATAACTATGGCTACACCTTC.

The chain links TRBV16 to TRBJ2-3; 7 bases agree with TRBD2. V was clipped by 4 bases and J by 0 bases; unmatched bases: 4. Germline-derived CDR1 and CDR2 are KGHSY and FQNENV. This CDR3 region has 15 residues. The CDR3 nucleotides are TGTGCCAGCAGCCGGCTAGCGGAGAGCACAGATACGCAGTATTTT. Encoded protein: CASSRLAESTDTQYF.

V is TRBV5-4 and J is TRBJ2-1; 9 bases are shared with TRBD2. Germline CDR1 reads SGHNT; CDR2 reads YYREEE (reference sequence). J lost 7 bases, V lost 2 bases, and 7 bases had no gene match. The CDR3 covers 15 residues. CDR3 protein: CASSFVREGRNEQFF. The CDR3 DNA reads as TGTGCCAGCAGCTTCGTGCGGGAGGGCAGGAATGAGCAGTTCTTC.

This clonotype was observed many times. This chain links TRBV14 with TRBJ2-1; no reliable D call. V was shortened by 2 bases and J by 10 bases, with 12 bases between the two germline ends. The CDR3 runs 13 residues. Germline CDR1 and CDR2: SGHDN and FVKESK. For the CDR3, the DNA is TGTGCCAGCAGCCAATTCGGGCCCGCGGAGCAGTTCTTC. Encoded protein: CASSQFGPAEQFF.

This clonotype was recorded a few times. This chain connects TRBV20-1 to TRBJ1-5, with D possibly matching TRBD1 (5 bases). V was clipped by 0 bases and J by 10 bases, with 10 bases between them. The CDR3 is made up of 12 amino acids. Germline CDR1 and CDR2: DFQATT and SNEGSKA (reference sequence). The CDR3 DNA reads TGCAGTGCTAGAGACCAGGGAGGTCCCCAGCATTTT. Translating it yields CSARDQGGPQHF.

The chain recombines TRBV6-5 with TRBJ2-2; D is undetermined. The germline V gene has CDR1 MNHEY and CDR2 SVGAGI. CDR3 length equals 14 residues. Trimming removed 6 bases from V and 6 bases from J, with 14 bases in between. As DNA, the CDR3 is TGTGCCAGCAGAGGTCAGAAAGTTCCCGGGGAGCTGTTTTTT. Its translation is CASRGQKVPGELFF.

The chain uses TRBV4-2 and TRBJ2-7, with 10 bases lining up with TRBD2. CDR3 length: 19 residues. The germline gives CDR1 LGHNA, CDR2 YNFKEQ. The junction had 15 bases not matched to a gene; V was cut back by 4 bases and J by 0 bases. CDR3 residues: CASSPGSRLAGHSSYEQYF. In nucleotides, the CDR3 is TGTGCCAGCAGCCCCGGCTCCAGACTAGCGGGTCACAGCTCCTACGAGCAGTACTTC.